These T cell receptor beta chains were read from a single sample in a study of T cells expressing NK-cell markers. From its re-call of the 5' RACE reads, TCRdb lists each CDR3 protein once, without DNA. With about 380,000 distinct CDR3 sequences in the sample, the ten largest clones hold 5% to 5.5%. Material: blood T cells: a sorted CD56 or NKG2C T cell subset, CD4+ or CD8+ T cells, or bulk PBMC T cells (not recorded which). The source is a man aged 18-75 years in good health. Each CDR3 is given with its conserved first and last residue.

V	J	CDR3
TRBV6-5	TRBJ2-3	CASSYSRTSGGASNTQYF
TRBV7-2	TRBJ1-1	CASSNRDRGHTEAFF
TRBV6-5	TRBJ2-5	CASILDRSQETQYF
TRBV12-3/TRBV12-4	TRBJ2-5	CASSLVGGRETQYF
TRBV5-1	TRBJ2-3	CASSYSRSGTQYF
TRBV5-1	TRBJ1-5	CASKEGINSNQPQHF
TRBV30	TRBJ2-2	CAWSRRGLRPGGELFF
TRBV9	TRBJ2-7	CASSSRDRGVYEQYF
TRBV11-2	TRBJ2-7	CASSLDSNSYEQYF
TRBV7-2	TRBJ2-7	CASSLTGTGASYEQYF
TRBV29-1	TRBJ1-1	CSVPGQGAYTEAFF
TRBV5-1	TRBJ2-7	CASSFGSGYEQYF
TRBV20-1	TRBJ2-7	CSATRGDVGYEQYF
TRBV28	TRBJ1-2	CASSPKDRYGYTF
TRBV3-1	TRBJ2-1	CASQTSGSYNEQFF
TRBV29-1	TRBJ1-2	CSVQRESYGYTF
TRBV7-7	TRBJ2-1	CASSLDSAGGSDEQFF
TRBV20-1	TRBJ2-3	CSAPRPGQKKTDTQYF
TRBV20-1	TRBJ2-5	CSARGFRGLAQETQYF
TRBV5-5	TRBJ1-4	CASSLRFSRATNEKLFF
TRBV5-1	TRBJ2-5	CASSPGQGVETQYF
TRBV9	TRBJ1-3	CASSVVQEGTIYF
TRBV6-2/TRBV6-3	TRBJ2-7	CASSYSTKTGSDEQYF